This passage covers 15 T cell receptor beta chains from one sample sequenced in a study of T cell clonality in common variable immunodeficiency (dated by TCRdb to the mid-2010s). The library relied on the immunoSEQ multiplex PCR assay. TCRdb re-hosts the immuneACCESS table, in-frame sequences only. Its copies lack some clones; in the studies checked, an unresolved V gene accounts for under half of them, and the cause for the rest is not known. There are about 35,000 clones in this sample, and none of them is a singleton. In total, the top ten clones hold around 3.3% of the sample. The sequencing sample was made of peripheral blood mononuclear cells. These receptors were obtained from a person between 18 and 70 years old in good health.

This clone has a count of ten or more. The CDR3 goes on 3 residues after the read ends, and that part is filled in from the germline J gene. The rearrangement links TRBV30 to TRBJ2-1; D call uncertain. Germline V gene sequence: CDR1 GTSNPN, CDR2 SVGIG (reference sequence). The V end lost 0 bases, the J end lost 7 bases, and 7 bases lay between the germline ends. The length of the CDR3 is 12 residues. CDR3 amino acids: CAWSVLLNEQFF. The sequenced CDR3 bases are TGTGCCTGGAGTGTACTTTTAAATGAG.

Comment on this clone: Read data end 3 residues before the CDR3 end; the end is taken from the germline J gene. The genes are TRBV30 and TRBJ2-1; 9 bases are a match to TRBD1. The CDR3 length is 16 residues. J lost 2 bases, V lost 3 bases, and 8 bases had no gene match. The germline V gene encodes CDR1 GTSNPN and CDR2 SVGIG (reference sequence). The CDR3 DNA, read in part, is TGTGCCTGGAGAGCGGGACAGGGTAGCCCCTACAATGAG. It encodes CAWRAGQGSPYNE. The complete CDR3 protein is CAWRAGQGSPYNEQFF.

There are many counts of this clone. The DNA ends 3 residues before the CDR3 does, and the rest of the CDR3 is filled in from the germline J gene. The chain joins TRBV2 to TRBJ2-5, with D hard to call. CDR1 and CDR2 (germline): SNHLY, FYNNEI. This CDR3 has 13 amino acids. V lost 3 bases, J lost 3 bases, and 8 bases lay in between. The CDR3 spells CASSDTYKETQYF. The CDR3 bases that were read are TGTGCCAGCAGTGATACGTACAAAGAGACC.

Many counts were recorded for this clone. The observed sequence ends 3 residues before the CDR3 terminus, with the missing tail filled in from the germline J gene. The chain recombines TRBV29-1 with TRBJ2-1; 7 nucleotides agree with TRBD1. This CDR3 is built from 12 residues. J gave up 7 bases and V 8 bases, and 8 bases lay outside the gene matches. Germline CDR1 SQVTM, CDR2 ANQGSEA. The CDR3 DNA, read in part, is TGCAGCCTTCGGACAGGTACAAATGAG. This codes for CSLRTGTNE. The full CDR3 reads CSLRTGTNEQFF.

This clone showed up just a few times. The CDR3 extends 3 residues past the end of the read, so its final part is completed from the germline J gene. V usage is TRBV19 and J usage is TRBJ2-3; D is ambiguous. The germline V gene encodes CDR1 LNHDA and CDR2 SQIVND (reference sequence). This CDR3 is 14 amino acids long. The covered CDR3 bases are TGTGCCAGTAGTATAGGGCGGAGCAATCAGCCG. This sequence encodes CASSIGRSNQP. The CDR3, in full, reads CASSIGRSNQPQYF. The whole variable domain, filled in from reference TRBV19 and TRBJ2-3, reads DGGITQSPKYLFRKEGQNVTLSCEQNLNHDAMYWYRQDPGQGLRLIYYSQIVNDFQKGDIAEGYSVSREKKESFPLTVTSAQKNPTAFYLCASSIGRSNQPQYFGPGTRLTVL.

There are many counts of this clone. The read falls 3 residues short of the CDR3 end, and the missing part is taken from the germline J gene. The chain couples TRBV4-2 to TRBJ2-2; 10 nucleotides match TRBD1. This CDR3 is built from 19 residues. Germline V CDR1 and CDR2: LGHNA, YNFKEQ. V shed 4 bases and J 2 bases; nucleotides not matched to a gene: 13. The CDR3 bases that were read are TGTGCCAGCAGCCCGGATATTGGGACAGGGGCCTACAACACCGGGGAG. This sequence encodes CASSPDIGTGAYNTGE. From start to end, the CDR3 is CASSPDIGTGAYNTGELFF.

This clone was observed at least ten times. The read terminates 3 residues before the CDR3 end, so the remaining end is supplied by the germline J gene. This chain joins TRBV7-9 and TRBJ2-7, with 7 bases matching TRBD2. The length of the CDR3 is 15 residues. Germline V gene sequence: CDR1 SEHNR, CDR2 FQNEAQ (reference sequence). V dropped 2 bases and J dropped 1; count of bases not matched to a gene: 5. The CDR3 spells CASSLKASGSYEQYF. CDR3 bases read: TGTGCCAGCAGCTTAAAGGCTAGCGGATCCTACGAG. Combining the CDR3 with reference TRBV7-9 and TRBJ2-7 gives the whole variable domain DTGVSQNPRHKITKRGQNVTFRCDPISEHNRLYWYRQTLGQGPEFLTYFQNEAQLEKSRLLSDRFSAERPKGSFSTLEIQRTEQGDSAMYLCASSLKASGSYEQYFGPGTRLTVT.

This clone was seen ten or more times. The CDR3 goes on 3 residues after the read ends, and that part is filled in from the germline J gene. The J gene is TRBJ1-5, the V gene TRBV20-1; tentatively, D is TRBD1 (5 bases). From germline, CDR1 is DFQATT and CDR2 SNEGSKA (reference sequence). Trimming left V 3 bases short and J 1 base short, with 13 bases between. The CDR3 length is 15 residues. The CDR3 bases that were read are TGCAGTGCTAGCCCCGGCGGGGGAAGCAATCAGCCC. It translates to CSASPGGGSNQP. The whole CDR3 is CSASPGGGSNQPQHF.

Points on this clone: Its ends do not fully match the called genes, so a read error is possible. The read ends 3 residues before the CDR3 terminus; that terminus is restored from the germline J gene. The sample carries other DNA sequences with the same CDR3. This chain uses TRBV11-3 with TRBJ1-1; possible D gene TRBD1, 5 bases. Germline V CDR1 and CDR2: SGHNT, YENEEA. CDR3 length equals 14 residues. This CDR3 reads CASSQGGVNTEAFF. The covered CDR3 bases are TGCGCCAGCAGCCAGGGAGGGGTGAACACTGAA.

Ten or more counts support this clone. Sequencing ends 3 residues short of the CDR3 end; the germline J gene provides the rest. This rearrangement joins TRBV5-6 to TRBJ2-1; 12 bases fit TRBD2. This CDR3 is 15 amino acids long. Germline values: CDR1 SGHDT, CDR2 YYEEEE. V was clipped by 4 bases and J by 5 bases; unmatched bases: 4. CDR3 bases read: TGTGCCAGCAGCAACGGACTAGCGGGAAACAATGAG. This sequence encodes CASSNGLAGNNE. The whole CDR3 sequence reads CASSNGLAGNNEQFF.

In the case of this clone: The sequence runs out 3 residues before the end of the CDR3; the remainder is reconstructed from the germline J gene. J is TRBJ2-3 and V is TRBV2, with D perhaps matching TRBD1 (6 bases). This CDR3 is 15 amino acids long. Germline V gene lookup returns CDR1 SNHLY and CDR2 FYNNEI. CDR3 region: CASRGQGLGNQPQYF. The covered CDR3 bases are TGTGCCAGCAGGGGGCAGGGGTTGGGCAATCAGCCG.

This clone was observed many times. The sequence runs out 3 residues before the end of the CDR3; the remainder is reconstructed from the germline J gene. The rearrangement links TRBV5-4 to TRBJ2-7; D may be TRBD1 or TRBD2 (5 bases each). Trimming pared 0 bases from V and 5 bases from J, leaving 12 bases between. Germline V gene sequence: CDR1 SGHNT, CDR2 YYREEE (reference sequence). The CDR3 is 14 residues long. The CDR3 sequence: CASSLGRERNEQYF. Incomplete CDR3 DNA: TGTGCCAGCAGCTTGGGCAGGGAGAGGAACGAG.

A remark on this clone: The CDR3 end falls 3 residues outside the read, so it is completed with the germline J gene. V gene TRBV20-1 combines with J gene TRBJ2-1; D possibly corresponds to TRBD2 (6 bases). V dropped 1 base and J dropped 5 bases, with 18 bases sitting between them. This CDR3 contains 16 residues. CDR1 and CDR2 from the germline V gene are DFQATT and SNEGSKA (reference sequence). The CDR3 bases that were read are TGCAGTGCTAGAGTGGTAGCGGTTTCAAGCCACAATGAG. Amino acids: CSARVVAVSSHNE. From start to end, the CDR3 is CSARVVAVSSHNEQFF.

This clone has at least ten counts. The read terminates 3 residues before the CDR3 end, so the remaining end is supplied by the germline J gene. The chain employs TRBV10-3 and TRBJ2-5, with D perhaps matching TRBD1 (6 bases). The CDR3 runs 13 residues. Deletions cut 4 bases from V and 2 bases from J, with 8 bases between. Germline V gene data show CDR1 as ENHRY and CDR2 as SYGVKD. The CDR3: CAISGTEQETQYF. Partial CDR3 DNA: TGTGCCATCAGTGGGACAGAACAAGAGACC.

Many counts were recorded for this clone. The CDR3 is cut off 3 residues early in the read; its end comes from the germline J gene. The chain has TRBV6-4 and TRBJ2-3; 14 nucleotides match TRBD2. The CDR3 totals 16 residues. The V gene's germline CDR1 is MRHNA and CDR2 SNTAGT. J gave up 4 bases and V 5 bases, and 5 bases lay outside the gene matches. CDR3 DNA (partial): TGTGCCAGCAGTCTGGGACTAGCGGGAGTTGCAGATACG. Translation: CASSLGLAGVADT. The entire CDR3 is CASSLGLAGVADTQYF.